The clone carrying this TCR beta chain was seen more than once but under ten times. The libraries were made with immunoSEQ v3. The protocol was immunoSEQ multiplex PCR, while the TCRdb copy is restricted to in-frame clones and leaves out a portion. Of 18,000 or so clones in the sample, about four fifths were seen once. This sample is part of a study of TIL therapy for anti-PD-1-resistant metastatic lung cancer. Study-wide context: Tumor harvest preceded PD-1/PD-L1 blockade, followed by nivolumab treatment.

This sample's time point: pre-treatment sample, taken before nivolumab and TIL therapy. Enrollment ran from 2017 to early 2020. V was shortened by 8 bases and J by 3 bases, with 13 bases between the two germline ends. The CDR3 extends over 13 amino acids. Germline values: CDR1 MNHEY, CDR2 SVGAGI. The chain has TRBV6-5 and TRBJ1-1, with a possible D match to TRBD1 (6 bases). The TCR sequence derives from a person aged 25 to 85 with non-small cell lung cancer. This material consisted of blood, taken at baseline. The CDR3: CASQTGSHTEAFF. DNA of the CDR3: TGTGCCAGCCAGACAGGATCGCACACTGAAGCTTTCTTT.